The 27 T cell receptor beta chains below all came from one sample that was sequenced in a study of PD-L1 blockade in urothelial cancer. Time point indicated: pretreatment peripheral blood. Assay used: immunoSEQ multiplex PCR; TCRdb lists only in-frame clones, some missing. The table includes fewer than 45,000 clones, roughly 84% detected once. Source: PBMCs, taken around atezolizumab (anti-PD-L1) treatment. The receptors derive from a donor over 35 with urothelial cancer.

The chain carries TRBV6-1 and TRBJ1-5, with D possibly TRBD1 on 5 matching bases. Germline assignment: CDR1 MNHNS and CDR2 SASEGT. V was shortened by 0 bases and J by 7 bases, with 7 bases between the two germline ends. This CDR3 has 13 amino acids. The CDR3 DNA follows: TGTGCCAGCAGTGAAGCGCGGGGGCAGCCCCAGCATTTT. It encodes CASSEARGQPQHF.

This chain uses TRBV21-1 with TRBJ2-3; the table's TRBD2 call for D was not verified on the DNA. TRBV21-1 counts as a pseudogene. This CDR3 is 13 amino acids long. This CDR3 is CASERGGTGTQYF. CDR3 DNA: TGTGCCAGCGAAAGGGGAGGGACGGGTACGCAGTATTTT.

V is TRBV5-1 and J is TRBJ1-2; no reliable D call. V was trimmed by 3 bases and J by 8 bases, leaving 11 bases between them. The CDR3 length is 12 residues. Germline V gene data show CDR1 as SGHRS and CDR2 as YFSETQ. CDR3 loop: CASSSDYLGYTF. The CDR3 bases are TGCGCCAGCAGCTCTGACTACCTGGGCTACACCTTC.

The genes are TRBV7-3 and TRBJ2-5, with 7 bases lining up with TRBD2. CDR1 and CDR2 (germline): SGHTA, FQGTGA. The CDR3 runs to 13 residues. V was pared by 5 bases and J by 5 bases, with 5 bases of the junction left unmatched. DNA of the CDR3: TGTGCCAGCAGCCCCCGGGGGGTGGAGACCCAGTACTTC. This sequence encodes CASSPRGVETQYF.

The rearrangement joins TRBV7-9 to TRBJ2-5, with D tentatively TRBD2 (6 bases). V was cut by 5 bases and J by 13 bases, with 20 bases left in between. The CDR3 covers 13 residues. Germline CDR1 SEHNR, CDR2 FQNEAQ (reference sequence). This CDR3 reads CASSPLAPQPPYF. Written as DNA, the CDR3 is TGTGCCAGCAGCCCCCTAGCGCCACAGCCCCCGTACTTC.

As DNA, the CDR3 is TGTGCCAGCAGCCCCCGACTAGCGGGGGCCTACAATGAGCAGTTCTTC. Translation: CASSPRLAGAYNEQFF. This chain joins TRBV9 and TRBJ2-1; 12 bases align to TRBD2. V shed 4 bases, J shed 2 bases, and the junction held 4 bases outside the gene matches. Germline-derived CDR1 and CDR2 are SGDLS and YYNGEE. This CDR3 contains 16 residues.

J is TRBJ1-4 and V is TRBV7-2, with D perhaps matching TRBD1 (5 bases). The CDR3 has 15 residues. Germline loops: CDR1 SGHTA, CDR2 FQGNSA. With 1 base removed from V and 7 bases from J, the gap between germline ends came to 13 bases. For the CDR3, the DNA is TGTGCCAGCAGCTTAGGTGGGAGGAGGGGTGAAAAACTGTTTTTT. It yields the protein CASSLGGRRGEKLFF. The complete variable domain, with remaining parts taken from reference TRBV7-2 and TRBJ1-4, reads GAGVSQSPSNKVTEKGKDVELRCDPISGHTALYWYRQSLGQGLEFLIYFQGNSAPDKSGLPSDRFSAERTGGSVSTLTIQRTQQEDSAVYLCASSLGGRRGEKLFFGSGTQLSVL.

The chain recombines TRBV11-2 with TRBJ2-5, with 8 bases matching TRBD2. Germline V lookup: CDR1 SGHAT, CDR2 FQNNGV. CDR3 length: 17 residues. Trimming took 1 base from V and 5 from J; bases not matched to a gene: 12. The CDR3 reads CASSLGARAGAGETQYF. The CDR3 DNA is TGTGCCAGCAGCTTAGGGGCCCGAGCGGGAGCGGGTGAGACCCAGTACTTC.

This clone was detected a few times. V usage is TRBV9 and J usage is TRBJ2-1; D is perhaps TRBD1 (5 bases). Germline V gene lookup returns CDR1 SGDLS and CDR2 YYNGEE. CDR3 size: 14 residues. Trimming cost V 3 bases and J 9 bases, with 16 bases left between them. In DNA, the CDR3 is TGTGCCAGCAGCGCCAGTGCAGGGTGGGGTGAGCAGTTCTTC. Residues: CASSASAGWGEQFF.

The V and J genes are TRBV6-4 and TRBJ2-1; 8 bases agree with TRBD2. The junction had 11 bases not matched to a gene; V was cut back by 0 bases and J by 10 bases. CDR1 is MRHNA, CDR2 SNTAGT, per germline. The CDR3 extends over 16 amino acids. The CDR3 loop reads CASSDSGTRHGGEQFF. For the CDR3, the DNA is TGTGCCAGCAGTGACTCCGGGACTAGGCACGGGGGGGAGCAGTTCTTC.

This chain connects TRBV7-6 to TRBJ2-2; tentative D call: TRBD2 (6 bases). This CDR3 is 16 amino acids long. From germline, CDR1 is SGHVS and CDR2 FNYEAQ. Trimming cost V 5 bases and J 5 bases, with 18 bases left between them. CDR3 DNA: TGTGCCAGCAGCCCGTCGTCTTTGGCGGGAACCGGGGAGCTGTTTTTT. This codes for CASSPSSLAGTGELFF.

CDR3 in DNA: TGTGCCAGCAGGCCCGGGGCAGCGGGGGCGGACTATGGCTACACCTTC. It yields the protein CASRPGAAGADYGYTF. This sequence joins TRBV28 and TRBJ1-2; a weak D match, TRBD1 (6 bases). V was trimmed by 6 bases and J by 3 bases, leaving 20 bases between them. Germline V gene data show CDR1 as MDHEN and CDR2 as SYDVKM. CDR3 size: 16 residues.

The rearrangement joins TRBV18 to TRBJ2-3, with a possible D match to TRBD2 (5 bases). With 3 bases removed from V and 2 bases from J, the gap between germline ends came to 12 bases. CDR1 is KGHSH, CDR2 LQKENI, per germline. The CDR3 is 15 residues long. Here the CDR3 DNA reads TGTGCCAGCTCACCGGATCGGCTAGCCACAGATACGCAGTATTTT. This sequence encodes CASSPDRLATDTQYF.

The chain recombines TRBV7-8 with TRBJ2-1, with 16 positions matching TRBD2. Trimming at V came to 5 bases and at J to 9 bases, leaving 4 bases not matched to a gene. The CDR3 runs 15 residues. Germline V CDR1 and CDR2: SGHVS, FQNEAQ. The CDR3 spells CASSLGTSGRAEQFF. The CDR3 DNA is TGTGCCAGCAGCCTCGGGACTAGCGGGAGGGCTGAGCAGTTCTTC.

This clone showed up just once. This rearrangement joins TRBV4-3 to TRBJ2-3; D ambiguous. The germline V and J ends were trimmed by 0 bases and 4 bases, with 11 bases remaining between them. Germline lookup yields CDR1 LGHNA and CDR2 YSLEER. CDR3 length equals 15 residues. CDR3 loop: CASSQDPYTPDTQYF. CDR3 bases: TGCGCCAGCAGCCAAGATCCCTATACCCCAGATACGCAGTATTTT.

The genes are TRBV18 and TRBJ2-1, with 7 bases matching TRBD2. The germline gives CDR1 KGHSH, CDR2 LQKENI. V lost 4 bases, J lost 2 bases, and 5 bases stayed unmatched. The length of the CDR3 is 15 residues. This CDR3 is CASSLGGSAYNEQFF. The CDR3 DNA is TGTGCCAGCTCACTTGGCGGGAGCGCCTACAATGAGCAGTTCTTC.

This chain uses TRBV28 with TRBJ2-6; tentatively, D is TRBD1 (5 bases). Trimming shortened V by 5 bases and J by 2 bases, and 16 bases separated the two germline ends. Germline V gives CDR1 MDHEN, CDR2 SYDVKM. The CDR3 is 17 residues long. The CDR3 coding sequence is TGTGCCAGCAGTCCCCTGGGGCCGACCCCTGGGGCCAACGTCCTGACTTTC. Its protein product is CASSPLGPTPGANVLTF.

This clone was observed a single time. The chain joins TRBV9 to TRBJ2-1, with TRBD1 matching 12 bases. V lost 0 bases, J lost 8 bases, and 9 bases stayed unmatched. CDR3 length: 17 residues. In germline, CDR1 is SGDLS, CDR2 YYNGEE. The CDR3 spells CASSVGPGTGGHDEQFF. The CDR3 nucleotides read TGTGCCAGCAGCGTAGGACCCGGGACAGGGGGCCATGATGAGCAGTTCTTC.

This rearrangement joins TRBV5-1 to TRBJ2-2; TRBD2 matches 7 bases. In germline, CDR1 is SGHRS, CDR2 YFSETQ. The CDR3 extends over 19 amino acids. After removal of 0 bases from V and 5 bases from J, the junction contained 16 bases not matched to a gene. In DNA form, the CDR3 reads TGCGCCAGCAGCTTGGGTCGTGGGGGAGGGCCATCTCCGACCGGGGAGCTGTTTTTT. Protein sequence: CASSLGRGGGPSPTGELFF.

The genes are TRBV7-3 and TRBJ2-2; 8 bases line up with TRBD2. The ends lost 5 bases at V and 4 bases at J; junction bases unmatched: 12. CDR3 size: 17 residues. Germline CDR1 and CDR2: SGHTA and FQGTGA. The CDR3 region is CASSTHPAGVSTGELFF. DNA for the CDR3: TGTGCCAGCAGCACCCACCCAGCGGGAGTGAGCACCGGGGAGCTGTTTTTT.

The genes are TRBV11-3 and TRBJ2-3; no clear D. Germline CDR1 SGHNT, CDR2 YENEEA. V shed 7 bases and J shed 6 bases, with 11 bases lying between them. The CDR3 consists of 12 residues. The CDR3 reads CASTPRRDTQYF. The CDR3 bases are TGTGCCAGCACCCCACGGCGGGATACGCAGTATTTT.

The chain joins TRBV4-2 to TRBJ2-5; 10 nucleotides match TRBD2. With V trimmed by 2 bases and J by 0 bases, 12 bases remained unmatched. This CDR3 is built from 19 residues. Germline V gene data show CDR1 as LGHNA and CDR2 as YNFKEQ. In DNA form, the CDR3 reads TGTGCCAGCAGCCAAAAGAAATGGCTAGCGGGAGCCCACCAAGAGACCCAGTACTTC. Translating gives CASSQKKWLAGAHQETQYF.

This sequence joins TRBV7-9 and TRBJ2-3; 14 nucleotides align to TRBD2. CDR1 SEHNR and CDR2 FQNEAQ come from the germline V gene (reference sequence). This CDR3 contains 18 residues. Germline trimming cut 6 bases from V and 4 bases from J; bases unmatched to any gene: 12. CDR3 residues: CASRPNGLAGGRPDTQYF. DNA for the CDR3: TGTGCCAGCAGACCTAATGGACTAGCGGGAGGCCGACCAGATACGCAGTATTTT.

The rearrangement uses TRBV14 and TRBJ1-1, with TRBD1 as a possible D gene (5 bases). This CDR3 has 13 amino acids. Germline CDR1 is SGHDN and CDR2 is FVKESK. V was cut by 4 bases and J by 4 bases, with 10 bases left in between. CDR3 DNA sequence: TGTGCCAGCAGCCTTCAGGGCTCCACTGAAGCTTTCTTT. Protein: CASSLQGSTEAFF.

J is TRBJ2-1 and V is TRBV11-3; 8 positions agree with TRBD2. The CDR3 contains 15 residues. From germline, CDR1 is SGHNT and CDR2 YENEEA. V shed 1 base and J 4 bases; nucleotides not matched to a gene: 3. CDR3 DNA: TGTGCCAGCAGCTTAGTTGCGGGAGGATACAATGAGCAGTTCTTC. Its protein product is CASSLVAGGYNEQFF.

The chain combines TRBV7-9 with TRBJ2-7, with 11 bases that match TRBD2. CDR1 is SEHNR and CDR2 is FQNEAQ in the germline V gene (reference sequence). The CDR3 extends over 15 amino acids. The V gene end was trimmed by 10 bases and the J gene end by 2 bases; junction bases not matched to a gene: 10. Written as DNA, the CDR3 is TGTGCCACCTTAAGGACTAGCGGGTACCCCTACGAGCAGTACTTC. Translating gives CATLRTSGYPYEQYF.

This clone is medium-sized. The chain recombines TRBV5-8 with TRBJ1-5; maybe TRBD1 (6 bases). Deletions cut 7 bases from V and 4 bases from J, with 21 bases between. CDR3 size: 16 residues. Germline CDR1 SGHTS, CDR2 YDEGEE. Written as DNA, the CDR3 is TGTGCCAGCCGCCCGGGGGGGCAGGGCCTAAATCAGCCCCAGCATTTT. Translated: CASRPGGQGLNQPQHF. The variable domain in full, completed from reference TRBV5-8 and TRBJ1-5, reads EAGVTQSPTHLIKTRGQQATLRCSPISGHTSVYWYQQALGLGLQFLLWYDEGEERNRGNFPPRFSGRQFPNYSSELNVNALELEDSALYLCASRPGGQGLNQPQHFGDGTRLSIL.